These 5 T cell receptor beta chains originate from one sample sequenced in a study of T cell repertoires in cytomegalovirus infection. TCRdb passed the reads through MiXCR, listing each CDR3 protein once. The sample records some 150,000 distinct CDR3 sequences, about a quarter being singletons. The material sequenced was PBMCs. These receptors were collected from a human donor in good health (CMV status not recorded). Some clones in this sample may be carry-over from other donors' samples.

This chain links TRBV2 with TRBJ2-6; a possible D gene is TRBD2 (5 bases). Trimming removed 4 bases at V and 2 bases at J, with 9 bases between. This CDR3 is 15 amino acids long. The V gene's germline CDR1 is SNHLY and CDR2 FYNNEI. CDR3 DNA sequence: TGTGCCAGCAGTGTCCGGGGTGCTGGGGCCAACGTCCTGACTTTC. Its protein is CASSVRGAGANVLTF.

The chain employs TRBV7-4 and TRBJ2-3; 14 bases align to TRBD2. Germline V lookup: CDR1 SGHVT, CDR2 SQSDAQ. V gave up 7 bases and J gave up 2 bases; unmatched junction bases: 5. This CDR3 has 16 residues. The chain's CDR3 is CASTPGLAGDTDTQYF. For the CDR3, the DNA is TGTGCCAGCACCCCGGGACTAGCGGGGGACACAGATACGCAGTATTTT.

This chain links TRBV9 with TRBJ1-2; 7 nucleotides line up with TRBD1. The germline V gene has CDR1 SGDLS and CDR2 YYNGEE. V lost 3 bases, J lost 4 bases, and 9 bases stayed unmatched. This CDR3 comprises 15 residues. CDR3 region: CASSDSTGRLYGYTF. CDR3 sequence (DNA): TGTGCCAGCAGCGATTCGACAGGGCGCCTCTATGGCTACACCTTC.

V usage is TRBV6-2 or TRBV6-3 and J usage is TRBJ1-1; 8 nucleotides line up with TRBD1. CDR1 and CDR2 (germline): MNHEY, SVGEGT. The CDR3 has 18 amino acids. V trimming: 6 bases; J trimming: 0 bases; junction bases outside the gene matches: 15. CDR3 region: CASRANPGTGGMNTEAFF. DNA of the CDR3: TGTGCCAGCAGAGCTAACCCCGGGACAGGAGGGATGAACACTGAAGCTTTCTTT.

This clonotype was counted at least ten times. The chain links TRBV28 to TRBJ2-1; D might be TRBD1 or TRBD2, each matching 5 bases. Germline lookup yields CDR1 MDHEN and CDR2 SYDVKM. V lost 6 bases and J lost 0, with 12 bases in between. CDR3 length: 15 amino acids. The CDR3 nucleotides read TGTGCCAGCAGCCCATATGGGGGCTCCTACAATGAGCAGTTCTTC. Protein sequence: CASSPYGGSYNEQFF.